The source of this T cell receptor beta chain is a study of cytomegalovirus exposure and HLA in healthy donors. PCR employed 60 Vbeta and 13 Jbeta primers. Assay: immunoSEQ multiplex PCR; the TCRdb copy retains only in-frame clones and omits some. The sample holds 120,000 or so clones, roughly 80% seen once. Study-wide points: The authors later found HLA-associated TCR beta chains more clonally expanded than equally common others.

The junction had 4 bases not matched to a gene; V was cut back by 3 bases and J by 6 bases. Germline V gene sequence: CDR1 SGDLS, CDR2 YYNGEE. There are 13 residues in the CDR3. This clone appeared once. Its matching antigen is unknown. Sequencing used PBMCs. The V call is TRBV9, the J call TRBJ1-1; 8 bases are shared with TRBD1. This TCR was recovered from a female donor in good health and CMV-seronegative. CDR3 bases: TGTGCCAGCAGCGCAGGGGGCGGGTCTGAAGCTTTCTTT. Residues: CASSAGGGSEAFF.